The rows below give T cell receptor beta chains drawn from one sample of a study of T cell responses to AZD1222 COVID-19 vaccine. Profiling relied on immunoSEQ multiplex PCR, and the TCRdb table lists in-frame clones only, not all of them. The table shows more than 80,000 clones, with roughly 92% occurring only once. Specimen: peripheral blood, collected 28 days after the second AZD1222 dose. The source is an adult who received the AZD1222 COVID-19 vaccine. The CDR3 runs from the conserved cysteine through the conserved F or W. The D gene is left open where the match is weak. Size is omitted from some rows. Given values are once, few, many or a class for expanded clones.

clone_size d_call j_call v_call cdr3_nt cdr3_aa
NA TRBD1 TRBJ1-1 TRBV15 TGTGCCACCAGCAGAGAAAACAGGGGTTTGGACACTGAAGCTTTCTTT CATSRENRGLDTEAFF
few TRBD1 TRBJ1-2 TRBV28 TGTGCCAGCAGTCGACAGGGGGTGAACTATGGCTACACCTTC CASSRQGVNYGYTF
NA TRBD2 TRBJ2-1 TRBV6-2/TRBV6-3 TGTGCCAGCAGTTCCCATGCGGGGGGCTCCTACAATGAGCAGTTCTTC CASSSHAGGSYNEQFF
NA NA TRBJ2-6 TRBV12-5 TGTGCTAGTGGTTTGGTATCTGGGTTCGGGGCCAACGTCCTGACTTTC CASGLVSGFGANVLTF
NA NA TRBJ1-4 TRBV30 TGTGCCTGGAGTGGGACTAGAAATGAAAAACTGTTTTTT CAWSGTRNEKLFF
NA NA TRBJ1-1 TRBV7-8 TGTGCCAGCAGCCGTCGATTAGACACTGAAGCTTTCTTT CASSRRLDTEAFF
few NA TRBJ2-7 TRBV6-2/TRBV6-3 TGTGCCAGCAGTCACACCTACGAGCAGTACTTC CASSHTYEQYF
NA TRBD1 TRBJ1-5 TRBV19 TGTGCCAGTAGTAACAGGGGTCCTAATCAGCCCCAGCATTTT CASSNRGPNQPQHF
NA TRBD1 TRBJ1-2 TRBV28 TGTGCCAGCAGTTTCGGGACAGGGAACTATGGCTACACCTTC CASSFGTGNYGYTF
NA NA TRBJ2-5 TRBV14 TGTGCCAGCAGCCCACCGACCCAGAGGGTACTCCAAGAGACCCAGTACTTC CASSPPTQRVLQETQYF
NA TRBD1 TRBJ2-1 TRBV5-1 TGCGCCAGCAGCGGACAGGTGGGGAGTGAAAATGAGCAGTTCTTC CASSGQVGSENEQFF
NA TRBD1 TRBJ2-1 TRBV6-5 TGTGCCAGCACCTCAGGGGGTTCCTACAATGAGCAGTTCTTC CASTSGGSYNEQFF
once NA TRBJ2-2 TRBV4-3 TGCGCCAGCAGCCAAGTCAATAAGAACACCGGGGAGCTGTTTTTT CASSQVNKNTGELFF
NA NA TRBJ1-1 TRBV27 TGTGCCAGCAGCCTCCGGGAGAACACTGAAGCTTTCTTT CASSLRENTEAFF
NA NA TRBJ2-7 TRBV9 TGTGCCAGCAGCGTAGCTTGGGACTACGAGCAGTACTTC CASSVAWDYEQYF
NA TRBD1 TRBJ2-5 TRBV2 TGTGCCAGCAGGGCCGGGACAGGGGGCTTGGAGACCCAGTACTTC CASRAGTGGLETQYF
NA TRBD2 TRBJ2-1 TRBV13 TGTGCCAGCAGCCCGGAAACCCCACTAGCGGGGGGACTAAGCTCCTACAATGAGCAGTTCTTC CASSPETPLAGGLSSYNEQFF
NA NA TRBJ2-7 TRBV19 TGTGCCACCTCTACCCCGGGGCATGCCTCCTACGAGCAGTACTTC CATSTPGHASYEQYF
once NA TRBJ1-6 TRBV25-1 TGTGCCAGCAGTGATAGCGCCGGACACCAGGGCAGTTCACCCCTCCACTTT CASSDSAGHQGSSPLHF
once NA TRBJ2-3 TRBV7-6 TGTGCCAGCAGCCCGACTTTAGCGAATACGCAGTATTTT CASSPTLANTQYF